The 13 T cell receptor beta chains below all came from one sample that was sequenced in a study of T cells after yellow fever vaccination. TCRdb re-analysed the 5' RACE reads in MiXCR, keeping a single row per CDR3 protein. The repertoire has 510,000 or so distinct CDR3 sequences, 15% to 20% of them found once; the top ten carry about 13%. The specimen was PBMCs, collected 15 days after the yellow fever booster vaccination. The receptors derive from a man in his thirties or forties who received the YFV17D yellow fever vaccine.

The rearrangement links TRBV4-3 to TRBJ2-7, with TRBD2 identical over 12 bases. The length of the CDR3 is 16 residues. Germline CDR1 reads LGHNA; CDR2 reads YSLEER. The ends lost 0 bases at V and 4 bases at J; junction bases unmatched: 4. The chain's CDR3 is CASSQDGLAGFYEQYF. The CDR3 nucleotides read TGCGCCAGCAGCCAAGACGGACTAGCGGGATTTTACGAGCAGTACTTC.

This clonotype was counted a few times. This chain uses TRBV15 with TRBJ2-5, with 7 bases fitting TRBD1. CDR3 length: 19 residues. Germline-derived CDR1 and CDR2 are LNHNV and YYDKDF (reference sequence). J was trimmed by 2 bases and V by 1 base; bases with no gene match: 16. Here the CDR3 reads CATSRVGFNVGTAQETQYF. In DNA form, the CDR3 reads TGTGCCACCAGCAGAGTTGGGTTCAATGTCGGGACAGCTCAAGAGACCCAGTACTTC.

The rearrangement links TRBV7-9 to TRBJ2-7, with TRBD1 matching over 7 bases. This CDR3 region has 14 residues. V was pared by 5 bases and J by 2 bases, with 6 bases of the junction left unmatched. Germline V lookup: CDR1 SEHNR, CDR2 FQNEAQ (reference sequence). The CDR3 DNA is TGTGCCAGCAGCAAACCGGGACAGACCTACGAGCAGTACTTC. Translation: CASSKPGQTYEQYF.

This clonotype showed up just a few times. This chain connects TRBV27 to TRBJ1-5; D unresolved. The CDR3 extends over 14 amino acids. Trimming took 6 bases from V and 6 from J, leaving 15 bases between them. Germline CDR1 and CDR2: MNHEY and SMNVEV (reference sequence). For the CDR3, the DNA is TGTGCCAGCAGCCCTTTACATCGAGGTCAGCCCCAGCATTTT. Protein: CASSPLHRGQPQHF.

This clonotype was seen a few times. This chain connects TRBV4-3 to TRBJ1-2; D gene ambiguous. Germline CDR1 reads LGHNA; CDR2 reads YSLEER. V was shortened by 1 base and J by 7 bases, with 13 bases between the two germline ends. This CDR3 region has 14 residues. The CDR3 loop is CASSQVRGSAGYTF. CDR3 nucleotide sequence: TGCGCCAGCAGCCAAGTGCGGGGTTCTGCTGGCTACACCTTC.

The J gene is TRBJ1-5, the V gene TRBV5-4, with D unresolved. V lost 2 bases and J lost 5, with 8 bases in between. The CDR3 runs to 13 residues. Germline V gene sequence: CDR1 SGHNT, CDR2 YYREEE (reference sequence). The CDR3 protein is CASSLDTYQPQHF. DNA of the CDR3: TGTGCCAGCAGCTTAGACACTTATCAGCCCCAGCATTTT.

In its sample, this clonotype was seen a few times. The chain links TRBV20-1 to TRBJ2-3, with TRBD2 matching 8 bases. This CDR3 region has 17 residues. Germline loops: CDR1 DFQATT, CDR2 SNEGSKA (reference sequence). J lost 6 bases, V lost 0 bases, and 14 bases had no gene match. CDR3 in DNA: TGCAGTGCTAGAGATACCCCAGAGGCGGGAGGATGGGATACGCAGTATTTT. This translates into CSARDTPEAGGWDTQYF.

This clonotype was seen more than once but under ten times. V and J are TRBV12-3 or TRBV12-4 and TRBJ2-2, with D maybe TRBD2 (5 bases). The CDR3 is 14 residues long. With 1 base removed from V and 4 bases from J, the gap between germline ends came to 7 bases. The CDR3 is CASSLGLLTGELFF. CDR3 in DNA: TGTGCCAGCAGTTTAGGACTACTCACCGGGGAGCTGTTTTTT.

This chain uses TRBV20-1 with TRBJ2-5; no reliable D call. Germline CDR1 DFQATT, CDR2 SNEGSKA (reference sequence). With 4 bases removed from V and 5 bases from J, the gap between germline ends came to 14 bases. The CDR3 is 13 residues long. CDR3 amino acids: CSANPKSRETQYF. CDR3 DNA sequence: TGCAGTGCTAACCCAAAATCAAGGGAGACCCAGTACTTC.

V is TRBV9 and J is TRBJ2-2, with D tentatively TRBD2 (5 bases). The CDR3 runs 13 residues. Germline V gene sequence: CDR1 SGDLS, CDR2 YYNGEE. The V and J ends lost 6 bases and 10 bases respectively, with 16 bases between them. CDR3 coding DNA: TGTGCCAGCACAAGGACTTCAGACTCGGAGCTGTTTTTT. Translation: CASTRTSDSELFF.

V usage is TRBV29-1 and J usage is TRBJ2-7; D might be TRBD2 (6 bases). The germline gives CDR1 SQVTM, CDR2 ANQGSEA. Trimming stripped 7 bases from V and 0 bases from J, with 16 bases between. This CDR3 contains 14 residues. This CDR3 reads CSAVIGGSSYEQYF. CDR3 DNA: TGCAGCGCTGTAATAGGAGGGAGCTCCTACGAGCAGTACTTC.

This clonotype was seen a handful of times. This chain links TRBV6-5 with TRBJ2-2; perhaps TRBD2 as D (6 bases). The germline gives CDR1 MNHEY, CDR2 SVGAGI. Trimming left V 9 bases short and J 3 bases short, with 8 bases between. CDR3 length equals 12 residues. The CDR3 coding sequence is TGTGCCAGTGGGAGGTACACCGGGGAGCTGTTTTTT. This codes for CASGRYTGELFF.

The CDR3 DNA reads TGTGCCACCAGCAGAGAATGGGAGCTTGAGAGCTACACCTTC. Protein product: CATSREWELESYTF. The chain carries TRBV15 and TRBJ1-2; D remains ambiguous. Trimming took off 0 bases at V and 9 bases at J, with 14 bases between the two ends. The germline gives CDR1 LNHNV, CDR2 YYDKDF (reference sequence). CDR3 length: 14 residues.